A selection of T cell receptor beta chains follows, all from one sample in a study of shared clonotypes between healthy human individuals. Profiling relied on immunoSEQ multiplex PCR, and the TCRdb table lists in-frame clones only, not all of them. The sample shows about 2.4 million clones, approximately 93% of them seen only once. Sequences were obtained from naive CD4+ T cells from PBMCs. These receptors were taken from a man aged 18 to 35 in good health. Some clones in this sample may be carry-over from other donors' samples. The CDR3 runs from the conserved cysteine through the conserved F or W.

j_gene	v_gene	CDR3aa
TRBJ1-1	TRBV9	CASSPRQGGTEAFF
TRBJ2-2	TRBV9	CASSVSTGELFF
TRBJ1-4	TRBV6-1	CASSEWAGGKLFF
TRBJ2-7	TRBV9	CASSVGGEQYF
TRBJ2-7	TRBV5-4	CASSTGQGLYEQYF
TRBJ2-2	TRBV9	CASSVISGNTGELFF
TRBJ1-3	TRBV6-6	CASRLDRVSGNTIYF
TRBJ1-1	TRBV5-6	CASSSDRVWGTEAFF
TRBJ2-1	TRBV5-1	CASSFQGPDNEQFF
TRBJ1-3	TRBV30	CAWSYMGNTIYF
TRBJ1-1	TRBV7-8	CASSPRPDPYTEAFF
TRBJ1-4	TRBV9	CASSVRGTNEKLFF
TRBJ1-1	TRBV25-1	CASSEFRGSSTEAFF
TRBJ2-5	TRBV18	CASSPEEGGGETQYF
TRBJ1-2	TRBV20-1	CSASGYTF
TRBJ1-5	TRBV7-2	CASRRTGISNQPQHF
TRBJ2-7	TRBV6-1	CASSDRGLGEQYF
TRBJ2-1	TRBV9	CASSVGLGGRFDNEQFF
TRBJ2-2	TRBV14	CASSQRTLENTGELFF
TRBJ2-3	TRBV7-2	CASRRDRGLSDTQYF
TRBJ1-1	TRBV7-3	CASSLIRNTEAFF
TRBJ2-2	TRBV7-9	CASSLLRGAGTGELFF
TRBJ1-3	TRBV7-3	CASSFDGRKGNTIYF
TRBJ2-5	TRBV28	CASRAQETQYF
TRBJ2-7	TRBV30	CAWTAGSREQYF
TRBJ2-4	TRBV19	CASRASGSSDIQYF
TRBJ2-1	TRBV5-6	CASSTGAGGLYNEQFF